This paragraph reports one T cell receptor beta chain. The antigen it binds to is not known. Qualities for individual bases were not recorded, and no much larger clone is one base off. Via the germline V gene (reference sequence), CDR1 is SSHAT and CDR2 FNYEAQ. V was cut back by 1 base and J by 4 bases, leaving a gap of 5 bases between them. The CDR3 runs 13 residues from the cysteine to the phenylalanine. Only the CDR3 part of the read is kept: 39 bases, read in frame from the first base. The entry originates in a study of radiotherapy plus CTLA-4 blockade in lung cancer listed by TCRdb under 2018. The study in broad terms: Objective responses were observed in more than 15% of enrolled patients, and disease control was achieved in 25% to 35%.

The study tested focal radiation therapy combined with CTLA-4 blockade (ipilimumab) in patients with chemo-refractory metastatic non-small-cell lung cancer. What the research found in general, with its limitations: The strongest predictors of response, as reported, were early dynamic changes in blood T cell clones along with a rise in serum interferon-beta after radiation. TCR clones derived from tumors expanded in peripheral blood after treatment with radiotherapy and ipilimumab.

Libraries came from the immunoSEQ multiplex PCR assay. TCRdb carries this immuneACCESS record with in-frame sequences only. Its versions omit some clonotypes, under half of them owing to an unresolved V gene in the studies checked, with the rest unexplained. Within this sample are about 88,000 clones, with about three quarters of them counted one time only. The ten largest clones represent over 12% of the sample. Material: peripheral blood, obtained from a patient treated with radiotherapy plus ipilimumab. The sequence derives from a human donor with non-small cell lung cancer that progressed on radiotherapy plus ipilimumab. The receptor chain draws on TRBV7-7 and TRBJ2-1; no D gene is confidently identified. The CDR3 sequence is CASSLDSYNEQFF. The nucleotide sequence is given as TGTGCCAGCAGCTTAGACTCTTACAATGAGCAGTTCTTC. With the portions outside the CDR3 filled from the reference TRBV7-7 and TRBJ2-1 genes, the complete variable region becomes GAGVSQSPRYKVTKRGQDVTLRCDPISSHATLYWYQQALGQGPEFLTYFNYEAQPDKSGLPSDRFSAERPEGSISTLTIQRTEQRDSAMYRCASSLDSYNEQFFGPGTRLTVL.